These 30 T cell receptor beta chains share one sample of origin, sequenced in a study of early T cells in non-severe SARS-CoV-2 infection. TCRdb called the 5' RACE reads again in MiXCR, with one record for every CDR3 protein. Among tens of thousands of distinct CDR3 sequences listed, roughly 11% were seen once. The sequencing sample was made of whole blood. The receptors were gathered from an adult who was a healthcare worker with PCR-confirmed SARS-CoV-2 infection or an uninfected control (not recorded which).

This clonotype was observed many times. This chain uses TRBV30 with TRBJ2-7; no reliable D call. Germline CDR1 and CDR2: GTSNPN and SVGIG (reference sequence). V was pared by 4 bases and J by 0 bases, with 13 bases between. The CDR3 is made up of 14 amino acids. Here the CDR3 DNA reads TGTGCCTGGACCCCCCTTGGGAACTCCTACGAGCAGTACTTC. Residues: CAWTPLGNSYEQYF.

This clonotype was observed a few times. The CDR3 coding sequence is TGTGCCAGCAGCCAAGAGGTGACAGGGCTAACTGAAGCTTTCTTT. It is translated as CASSQEVTGLTEAFF. This chain links TRBV3-1 with TRBJ1-1; 7 nucleotides align to TRBD1. Trimming cost V 0 bases and J 5 bases; bases outside gene matches: 6. Germline CDR1 and CDR2: LGHDT and YNNKEL (reference sequence). There are 15 residues in the CDR3.

This clonotype was seen repeatedly, ten times or more. The chain carries TRBV6-1 and TRBJ1-5; possible D gene TRBD1, 5 bases. Trimming removed 0 bases from V and 3 bases from J, with 9 bases in between. Germline V lookup: CDR1 MNHNS, CDR2 SASEGT. CDR3 length equals 15 residues. The CDR3 spells CASSEANRLNQPQHF. The CDR3 nucleotides read TGTGCCAGCAGTGAAGCGAACAGGCTCAATCAGCCCCAGCATTTT.

This chain connects TRBV7-9 to TRBJ2-7; tentatively, D is TRBD1 (5 bases). The CDR3 loop spans 14 amino acids. Looked up from germline, CDR1 is SEHNR and CDR2 is FQNEAQ (reference sequence). Trimming removed 2 bases at V and 1 base at J, with 9 bases between. This CDR3 reads CASSLLDSSYEQYF. The DNA for the CDR3 is TGTGCCAGCAGCTTACTTGACAGTTCCTACGAGCAGTACTTC.

This clonotype was found many times. One end of the junction is discordant with germline, which a read error may explain. V and J are TRBV3-1 and TRBJ2-7; 8 bases are shared with TRBD1. The germline V gene encodes CDR1 LGHDT and CDR2 YNNKEL (reference sequence). There are 15 residues in the CDR3. The CDR3 sequence is CTSSQRGTGSYEQYF. In DNA, the CDR3 is TGTACCAGCAGCCAAAGGGGGACAGGCTCCTACGAGCAGTACTTC.

This clonotype showed up just a few times. This rearrangement joins TRBV20-1 to TRBJ1-6; D is possibly TRBD1 (6 bases). The V gene lost 7 bases and the J gene lost 10 bases, with 17 bases spanning the gap. The germline V gene has CDR1 DFQATT and CDR2 SNEGSKA (reference sequence). The CDR3 has 13 amino acids. Here the CDR3 reads CSVYRVTASPLHF. The CDR3 nucleotides are TGCAGTGTGTACAGGGTTACGGCCTCACCCCTCCACTTT.

This clonotype was counted a few times. V is TRBV7-9 and J is TRBJ2-3, with D possibly being TRBD1 (5 bases). Germline V gives CDR1 SEHNR, CDR2 FQNEAQ (reference sequence). The CDR3 runs 13 residues. The ends were cut back, 1 base at V and 11 bases at J, with 13 bases in the middle. The CDR3, as DNA: TGTGCCAGCAGCTTAGTTGGGGCTCCCCTGCAGTATTTT. Protein product: CASSLVGAPLQYF.

The chain employs TRBV10-3 and TRBJ2-1, with 12 positions matching TRBD2. There are 15 residues in the CDR3. V gave up 5 bases and J gave up 6 bases; unmatched junction bases: 5. The germline gives CDR1 ENHRY, CDR2 SYGVKD. CDR3 bases: TGTGCCATCAGTCCTAGCGGGAGGGCCTCCAATGAGCAGTTCTTC. Amino acid sequence: CAISPSGRASNEQFF.

Judged by abundance, this clonotype is medium-sized. This rearrangement joins TRBV7-2 to TRBJ2-3, with D perhaps TRBD1 or TRBD2 (5 bases each). The germline gives CDR1 SGHTA, CDR2 FQGNSA. CDR3 size: 18 residues. Trimming pared 4 bases from V and 0 bases from J, leaving 20 bases between. Here the CDR3 reads CASSSPRKYGASTDTQYF. As DNA, the CDR3 is TGTGCCAGCAGCTCACCCCGGAAATACGGGGCAAGCACAGATACGCAGTATTTT.

The rearrangement joins TRBV28 to TRBJ1-4; 8 bases are shared with TRBD1. The CDR3 has 16 amino acids. The germline V gene has CDR1 MDHEN and CDR2 SYDVKM. Trimming at V came to 5 bases and at J to 8 bases, leaving 13 bases not matched to a gene. CDR3 sequence (DNA): TGTGCCAGCAGTCCCACAATGACAGGGGTTCGGGAAAAACTGTTTTTT. Protein sequence: CASSPTMTGVREKLFF. The whole variable domain, remainder taken from reference TRBV28 and TRBJ1-4, is DVKVTQSSRYLVKRTGEKVFLECVQDMDHENMFWYRQDPGLGLRLIYFSYDVKMKEKGDIPEGYSVSREKKERFSLILESASTNQTSMYLCASSPTMTGVREKLFFGSGTQLSVL.

This clonotype was counted at least ten times. The gene calls are TRBV3-1 and TRBJ1-6, with 9 bases matching TRBD1. Trimming cost V 0 bases and J 7 bases; bases outside gene matches: 7. The CDR3 contains 17 residues. The germline gives CDR1 LGHDT, CDR2 YNNKEL (reference sequence). CDR3 nucleotide sequence: TGTGCCAGCAGCCAAGACCCCACAGGGGGCTGGAATTCACCCCTCCACTTT. Translating gives CASSQDPTGGWNSPLHF.

There are many counts of this clonotype. This chain links TRBV24-1 with TRBJ2-1; TRBD2 matches 8 bases. This CDR3 has 18 residues. V lost 5 bases, J lost 1 base, and 12 bases stayed unmatched. Germline CDR1 is KGHDR and CDR2 is SFDVKD. The CDR3 DNA follows: TGTGCCACCAGTGGCCAAGGGAGCGGGAGTGCATCCTACAATGAGCAGTTCTTC. Translating it yields CATSGQGSGSASYNEQFF.

The sample holds a few counts of this clonotype. The chain joins TRBV30 to TRBJ1-6; D possibly corresponds to TRBD1 (5 bases). CDR3 size: 16 residues. Trimming left V 2 bases short and J 12 bases short, with 23 bases between. The germline V gene encodes CDR1 GTSNPN and CDR2 SVGIG (reference sequence). The CDR3, as DNA: TGTGCCTGGAGTTTCGCCGGGACCCAAGGAGGTGTACCCCTCCACTTT. Translating it yields CAWSFAGTQGGVPLHF.

This clonotype was counted between two and nine times. The J gene is TRBJ1-1, the V gene TRBV29-1; 7 bases are shared with TRBD1. V lost 4 bases, J lost 0 bases, and 8 bases stayed unmatched. This CDR3 spans 15 amino acids. From germline, CDR1 is SQVTM and CDR2 ANQGSEA. For the CDR3, the DNA is TGCAGCGTTGTAAGGGACAGCGTTATGAACACTGAAGCTTTCTTT. It translates to CSVVRDSVMNTEAFF.

Ten or more counts support this clonotype. The CDR3 loop is CASSYSRAYEQYF. CDR3 sequence (DNA): TGTGCCAGCAGTTACTCCCGTGCCTACGAGCAGTACTTC. The gene calls are TRBV6-5 and TRBJ2-7; D is unclear. V was shortened by 0 bases and J by 2 bases, with 5 bases between the two germline ends. CDR3 length equals 13 residues. Germline V lookup: CDR1 MNHEY, CDR2 SVGAGI.

In this sample, this clonotype turned up a few times. The genes are TRBV29-1 and TRBJ2-1, with D perhaps TRBD1 or TRBD2 (5 bases each). This CDR3 has 13 residues. The germline CDR1 and CDR2 sequences are SQVTM and ANQGSEA. Trimming removed 6 bases from V and 1 base from J, with 10 bases in between. This CDR3 reads CSVGTLSYNEQFF. The DNA of the CDR3 is TGCAGCGTGGGGACGCTTTCCTACAATGAGCAGTTCTTC.

Details on this clonotype: Given a much more abundant clone one base away, this may be a read error. This rearrangement joins TRBV7-8 to TRBJ2-2; TRBD2 agrees at 7 bases. The germline gives CDR1 SGHVS, CDR2 FQNEAQ. V lost 7 bases and J lost 0; bases outside the gene matches: 5. The CDR3 is 15 amino acids. In DNA form, the CDR3 reads TGTGCCAGCAACTACCTAGCGGCGAACACCGGGGAGCTGTTTTTT. Translating it yields CASNYLAANTGELFF.

The V call is TRBV5-1, the J call TRBJ1-6; D gene ambiguous. The ends were cut back, 4 bases at V and 7 bases at J, with 9 bases in the middle. CDR1 SGHRS and CDR2 YFSETQ come from the germline V gene. The CDR3 runs 13 residues. CDR3 in DNA: TGCGCCAGCAGCACCGGATCGAATTCACCCCTCCACTTT. Its protein is CASSTGSNSPLHF.

This clonotype was seen a handful of times. The chain joins TRBV5-1 to TRBJ1-1; the D is unclear. V was clipped by 0 bases and J by 3 bases, with 6 bases between them. The germline gives CDR1 SGHRS, CDR2 YFSETQ. The CDR3 runs 13 residues. CDR3 protein: CASSLVGDTEAFF. CDR3 bases: TGCGCCAGCAGCTTGGTGGGAGACACTGAAGCTTTCTTT. Supplemented by reference TRBV5-1 and TRBJ1-1, the full variable domain reads KAGVTQTPRYLIKTRGQQVTLSCSPISGHRSVSWYQQTPGQGLQFLFEYFSETQRNKGNFPGRFSGRQFSNSRSEMNVSTLELGDSALYLCASSLVGDTEAFFGQGTRLTVV.

This clonotype was recorded at least ten times. The gene calls are TRBV5-6 and TRBJ2-7, with a possible D match to TRBD2 (5 bases). Trimming removed 0 bases at V and 4 bases at J, with 8 bases between. The CDR3 sequence is 13 residues long. Germline CDR1 and CDR2: SGHDT and YYEEEE. The CDR3 spells CASSLVSGYEQYF. The CDR3 nucleotides are TGTGCCAGCAGCTTGGTTTCGGGGTACGAGCAGTACTTC.

This clonotype was recorded once. CDR3: CSARDWGRGGELFF. DNA of the CDR3: TGCAGTGCTAGAGATTGGGGGAGAGGCGGGGAGCTGTTTTTT. The V gene is TRBV20-1, the J gene TRBJ2-2; the D call may be TRBD1 or TRBD2 (5 bases each). CDR1 and CDR2 from the germline V gene are DFQATT and SNEGSKA (reference sequence). V gave up 0 bases and J gave up 7 bases, with 12 bases separating them. The CDR3 length is 14 residues.

This clonotype was seen more than once but under ten times. J is TRBJ2-7 and V is TRBV10-2; D is unclear. This CDR3 contains 14 residues. V gave up 6 bases and J gave up 6 bases, with 18 bases separating them. Germline V CDR1 and CDR2: WSHSY, SAAADI. DNA of the CDR3: TGCGCCAGCAGCCACAGCTTTGAGTCCGGCGAGCAGTACTTC. Its protein is CASSHSFESGEQYF.

This clonotype rates as medium-sized. The chain has TRBV6-1 and TRBJ2-3, with TRBD2 matching over 12 bases. Germline V gives CDR1 MNHNS, CDR2 SASEGT. With 4 bases clipped from V and 4 bases from J, the junction kept 0 bases outside the gene matches. CDR3 length: 14 amino acids. CDR3 bases: TGTGCCAGCAGTGGACTAGCGGGAGCAGATACGCAGTATTTT. This translates into CASSGLAGADTQYF.

This clonotype was recorded at least ten times. The chain joins TRBV19 to TRBJ2-7; possibly TRBD2 for D (5 bases). In germline, CDR1 is LNHDA, CDR2 SQIVND (reference sequence). Between the trimmed V and J ends, which lost 5 bases and 7 bases, there was a span of 15 bases. The CDR3 consists of 13 residues. The CDR3 nucleotides are TGTGCCAGTAGTCGGACCCACCCGGGGGAGCAGTACTTC. Its protein product is CASSRTHPGEQYF.

This clonotype was counted ten times or more. The CDR3 DNA sequence: TGCAGCGCCAGGACAGGGAGCAACGAGCAGTACTTC. It specifies CSARTGSNEQYF. This sequence joins TRBV29-1 and TRBJ2-7; TRBD1 aligns across 8 bases. The germline gives CDR1 SQVTM, CDR2 ANQGSEA. Losses at the gene ends were 7 bases for V and 5 bases for J; bases not matched to a gene: 7. There are 12 residues in the CDR3.

Many counts were recorded for this clonotype. The genes are TRBV6-2 or TRBV6-3 and TRBJ2-1; D is possibly TRBD1 (5 bases). Germline values: CDR1 MNHEY, CDR2 SVGEGT. The CDR3 sequence is 17 residues long. V lost 6 bases and J 4 bases, leaving 22 bases between the germline ends. CDR3 bases: TGTGCCAGCAGCTCCCGGCGGTTACGCGGACAATACAATGAGCAGTTCTTC. This sequence encodes CASSSRRLRGQYNEQFF.

In its sample, this clonotype was seen a few times. The chain carries TRBV20-1 and TRBJ2-5; 9 positions match TRBD2. The trim removed 5 bases at V and 3 bases at J, leaving 7 bases unmatched. The CDR3 runs 14 residues. CDR1 and CDR2 (germline): DFQATT, SNEGSKA (reference sequence). This chain's CDR3 is CSAPLRLAEETQYF. As DNA, the CDR3 is TGCAGTGCTCCCCTAAGACTAGCGGAAGAGACCCAGTACTTC.

This clonotype showed up many times. The chain couples TRBV12-3 or TRBV12-4 to TRBJ2-7, with TRBD1 matching over 10 bases. The CDR3 sequence is 15 residues long. With V trimmed by 3 bases and J by 0 bases, 2 bases remained unmatched. CDR3 nucleotides: TGTGCCAGCAGTTTGGGGACAGGGGCCTCCTACGAGCAGTACTTC. This sequence encodes CASSLGTGASYEQYF.

The chain links TRBV20-1 to TRBJ1-2; D is possibly TRBD1 (6 bases). Germline V lookup: CDR1 DFQATT, CDR2 SNEGSKA (reference sequence). The ends were cut back, 6 bases at V and 9 bases at J, with 14 bases in the middle. This CDR3 spans 11 amino acids. The CDR3 nucleotides read TGCAGTGCCCCACAGGGCGGGAGCTACACCTTC. It codes for CSAPQGGSYTF.

The CDR3 loop reads CASSTLQGGGYTF. CDR3 nucleotide sequence: TGTGCCAGCAGTACGCTACAGGGCGGCGGCTACACCTTC. The chain is built from TRBV27 and TRBJ1-2; TRBD1 is a possible D gene (6 bases). The ends were cut back, 5 bases at V and 8 bases at J, with 15 bases in the middle. The CDR3 covers 13 residues. Germline lookup yields CDR1 MNHEY and CDR2 SMNVEV (reference sequence).